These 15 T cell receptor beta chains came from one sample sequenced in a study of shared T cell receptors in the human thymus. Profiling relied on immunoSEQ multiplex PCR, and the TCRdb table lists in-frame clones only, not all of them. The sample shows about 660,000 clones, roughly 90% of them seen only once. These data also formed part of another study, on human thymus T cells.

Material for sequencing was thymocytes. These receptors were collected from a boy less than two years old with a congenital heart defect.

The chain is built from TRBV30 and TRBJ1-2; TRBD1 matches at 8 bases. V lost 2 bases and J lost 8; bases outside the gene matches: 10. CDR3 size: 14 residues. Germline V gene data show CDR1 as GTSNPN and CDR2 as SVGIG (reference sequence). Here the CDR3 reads CAWSSDRGPYGYTF. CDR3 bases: TGTGCCTGGAGTAGCGACAGGGGCCCCTACGGCTACACCTTC.

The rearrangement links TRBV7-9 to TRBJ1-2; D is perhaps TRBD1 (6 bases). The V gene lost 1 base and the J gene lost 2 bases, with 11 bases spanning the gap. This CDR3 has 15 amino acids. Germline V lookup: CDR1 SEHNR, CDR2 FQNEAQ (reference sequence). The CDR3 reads CASSLGLQGNYGYTF. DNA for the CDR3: TGTGCCAGCAGCTTAGGTTTACAGGGAAACTATGGCTACACCTTC.

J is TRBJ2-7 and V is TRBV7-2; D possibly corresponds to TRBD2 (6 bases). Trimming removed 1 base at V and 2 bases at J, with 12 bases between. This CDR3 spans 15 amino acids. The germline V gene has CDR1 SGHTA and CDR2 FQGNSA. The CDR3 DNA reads TGTGCCAGCAGCTTAGTGGCTAGCGAGACCTACGAGCAGTACTTC. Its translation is CASSLVASETYEQYF.

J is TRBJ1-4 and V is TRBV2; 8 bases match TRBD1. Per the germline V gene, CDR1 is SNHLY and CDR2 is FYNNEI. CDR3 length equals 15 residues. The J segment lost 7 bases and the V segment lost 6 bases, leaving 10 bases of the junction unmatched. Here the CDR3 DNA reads TGTGCCAGCAGCTTCCCGGGACAGGCCATTGAAAAACTGTTTTTT. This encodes CASSFPGQAIEKLFF.

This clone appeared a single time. CDR3 DNA: TGTGCCAGTTCCTCGATAGGGGGAGATGAGCAGTTCTTC. Protein product: CASSSIGGDEQFF. This rearrangement joins TRBV19 to TRBJ2-1, with a tentative D call TRBD1 (6 bases). Germline V gene lookup returns CDR1 LNHDA and CDR2 SQIVND (reference sequence). The CDR3 totals 13 residues. V lost 8 bases, J lost 8 bases, and 16 bases lay in between.

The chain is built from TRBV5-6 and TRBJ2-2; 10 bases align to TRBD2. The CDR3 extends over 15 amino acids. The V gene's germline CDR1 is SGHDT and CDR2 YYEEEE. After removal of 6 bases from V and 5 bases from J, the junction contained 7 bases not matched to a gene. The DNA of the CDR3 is TGTGCCAGCAATGCTAGCGGGAGAAGGACCGGGGAGCTGTTTTTT. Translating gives CASNASGRRTGELFF.

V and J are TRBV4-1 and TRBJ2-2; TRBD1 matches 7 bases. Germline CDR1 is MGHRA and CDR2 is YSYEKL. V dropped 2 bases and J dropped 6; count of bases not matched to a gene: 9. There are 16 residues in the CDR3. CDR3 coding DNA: TGCGCCAGCAGCCAACGTCGACAGGGCCTGGCCGGGGAGCTGTTTTTT. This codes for CASSQRRQGLAGELFF.

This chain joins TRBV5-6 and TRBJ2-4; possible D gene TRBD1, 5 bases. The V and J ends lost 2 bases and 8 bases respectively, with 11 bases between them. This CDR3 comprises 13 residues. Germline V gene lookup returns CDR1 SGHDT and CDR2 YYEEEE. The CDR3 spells CASSLGPRDIQYF. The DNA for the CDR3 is TGTGCCAGCAGCTTAGGCCCCAGGGACATTCAGTACTTC.

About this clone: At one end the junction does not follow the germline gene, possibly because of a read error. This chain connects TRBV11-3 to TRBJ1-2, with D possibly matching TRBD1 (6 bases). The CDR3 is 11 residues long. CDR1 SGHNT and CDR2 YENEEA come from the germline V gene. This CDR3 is CASSPSPGQYF. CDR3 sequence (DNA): TGTGCCAGCAGCCCATCACCGGGACAATACTTC.

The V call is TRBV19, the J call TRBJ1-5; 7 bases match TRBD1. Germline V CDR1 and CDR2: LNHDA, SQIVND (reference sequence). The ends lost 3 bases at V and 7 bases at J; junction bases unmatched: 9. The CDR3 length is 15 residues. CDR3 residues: CASSMIQGSGQPQHF. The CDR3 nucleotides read TGTGCCAGTAGTATGATACAGGGGTCGGGACAGCCCCAGCATTTT.

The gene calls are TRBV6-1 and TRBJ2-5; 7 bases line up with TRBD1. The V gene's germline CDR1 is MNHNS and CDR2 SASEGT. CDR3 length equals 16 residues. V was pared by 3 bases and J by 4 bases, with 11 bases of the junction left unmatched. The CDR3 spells CASSDPIGGGLETQYF. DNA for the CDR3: TGTGCCAGCAGTGACCCTATAGGGGGCGGGTTAGAGACCCAGTACTTC.

The CDR3 DNA is TGTGCTAGTGGCCAACAAACAGGGGGGGCCTCTGGGCTAACTGGGGACACTGAAGCTTTCTTT. This translates into CASGQQTGGASGLTGDTEAFF. This rearrangement joins TRBV12-5 to TRBJ1-1; TRBD1 aligns across 8 bases. The V gene end was trimmed by 6 bases and the J gene end by 3 bases; junction bases not matched to a gene: 27. The CDR3 loop spans 21 amino acids. Germline CDR1 and CDR2: LGHNT and FRNRAP.

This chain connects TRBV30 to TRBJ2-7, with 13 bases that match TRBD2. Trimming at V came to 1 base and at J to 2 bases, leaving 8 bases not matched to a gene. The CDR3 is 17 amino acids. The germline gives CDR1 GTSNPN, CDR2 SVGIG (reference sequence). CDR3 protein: CAWSAQRTSGSTYEQYF. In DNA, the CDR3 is TGTGCCTGGAGTGCGCAAAGGACTAGCGGGAGCACCTACGAGCAGTACTTC. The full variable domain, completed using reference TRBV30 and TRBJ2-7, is SQTIHQWPATLVQPVGSPLSLECTVEGTSNPNLYWYRQAAGRGLQLLFYSVGIGQISSEVPQNLSASRPQDRQFILSSKKLLLSDSGFYLCAWSAQRTSGSTYEQYFGPGTRLTVT.

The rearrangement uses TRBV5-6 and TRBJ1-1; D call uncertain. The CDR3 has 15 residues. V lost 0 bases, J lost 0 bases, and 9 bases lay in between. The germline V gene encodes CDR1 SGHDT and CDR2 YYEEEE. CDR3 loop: CASSLAGSMNTEAFF. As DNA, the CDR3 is TGTGCCAGCAGCTTGGCAGGTTCCATGAACACTGAAGCTTTCTTT.

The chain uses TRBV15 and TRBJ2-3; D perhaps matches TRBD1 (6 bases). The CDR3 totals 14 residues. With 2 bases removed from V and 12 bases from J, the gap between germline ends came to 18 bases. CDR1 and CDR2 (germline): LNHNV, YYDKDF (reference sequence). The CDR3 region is CATSRRKGDQSQYF. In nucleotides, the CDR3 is TGTGCCACCAGCAGAAGAAAGGGGGACCAAAGCCAGTATTTT.